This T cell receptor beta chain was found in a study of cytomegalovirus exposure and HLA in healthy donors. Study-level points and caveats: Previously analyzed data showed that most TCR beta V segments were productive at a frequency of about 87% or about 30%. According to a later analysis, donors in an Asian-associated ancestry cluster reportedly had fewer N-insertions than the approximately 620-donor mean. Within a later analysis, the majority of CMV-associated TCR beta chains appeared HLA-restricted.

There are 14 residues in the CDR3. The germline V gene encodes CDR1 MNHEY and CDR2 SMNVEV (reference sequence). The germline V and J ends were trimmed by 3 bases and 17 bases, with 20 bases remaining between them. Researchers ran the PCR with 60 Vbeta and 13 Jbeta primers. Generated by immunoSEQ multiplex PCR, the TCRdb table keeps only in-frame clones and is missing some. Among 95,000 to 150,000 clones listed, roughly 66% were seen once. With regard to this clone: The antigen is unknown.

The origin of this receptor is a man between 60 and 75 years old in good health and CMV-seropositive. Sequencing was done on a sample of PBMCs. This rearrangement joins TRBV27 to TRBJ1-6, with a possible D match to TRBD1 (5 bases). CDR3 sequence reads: CASSLTARRVEVHF. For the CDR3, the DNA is TGTGCCAGCAGTTTGACAGCCCGTCGGGTTGAAGTCCACTTT.